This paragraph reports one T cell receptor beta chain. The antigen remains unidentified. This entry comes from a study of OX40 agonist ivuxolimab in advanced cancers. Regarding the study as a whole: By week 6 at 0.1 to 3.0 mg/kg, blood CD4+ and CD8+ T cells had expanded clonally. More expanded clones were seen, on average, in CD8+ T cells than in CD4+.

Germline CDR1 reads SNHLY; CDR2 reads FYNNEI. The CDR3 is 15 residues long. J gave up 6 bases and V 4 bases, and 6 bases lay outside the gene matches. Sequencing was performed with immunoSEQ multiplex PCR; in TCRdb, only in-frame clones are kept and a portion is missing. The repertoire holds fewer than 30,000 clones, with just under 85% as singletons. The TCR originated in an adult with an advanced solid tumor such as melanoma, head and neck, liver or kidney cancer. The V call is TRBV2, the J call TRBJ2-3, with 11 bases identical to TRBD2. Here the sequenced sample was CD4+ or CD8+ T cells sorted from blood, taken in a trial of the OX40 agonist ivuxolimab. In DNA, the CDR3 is TGTGCCAGCAGTGTTAGCGGGGGGGCCGTGGATACGCAGTATTTT. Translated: CASSVSGGAVDTQYF. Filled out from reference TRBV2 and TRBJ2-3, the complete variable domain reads EPEVTQTPSHQVTQMGQEVILRCVPISNHLYFYWYRQILGQKVEFLVSFYNNEISEKSEIFDDQFSVERPDGSNFTLKIRSTKLEDSAMYFCASSVSGGAVDTQYFGPGTRLTVL.